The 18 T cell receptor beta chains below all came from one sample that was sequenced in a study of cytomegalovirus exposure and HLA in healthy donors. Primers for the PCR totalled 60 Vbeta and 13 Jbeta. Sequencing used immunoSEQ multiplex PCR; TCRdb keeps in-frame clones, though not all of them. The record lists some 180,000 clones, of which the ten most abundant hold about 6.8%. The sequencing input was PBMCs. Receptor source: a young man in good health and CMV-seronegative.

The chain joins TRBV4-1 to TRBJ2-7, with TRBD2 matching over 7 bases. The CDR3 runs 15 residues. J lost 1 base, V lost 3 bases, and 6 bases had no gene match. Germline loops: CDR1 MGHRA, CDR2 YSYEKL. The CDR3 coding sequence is TGCGCCAGCAGCCACCCCGCCGGGGGGTCCTACGAGCAGTACTTC. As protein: CASSHPAGGSYEQYF.

CDR3 amino acids: CASSAQGNEQFF. The DNA for the CDR3 is TGTGCCAGCAGCGCACAGGGAAATGAGCAGTTCTTC. This sequence joins TRBV7-7 and TRBJ2-1, with D perhaps matching TRBD1 (6 bases). The CDR3 spans 12 residues. V was clipped by 5 bases and J by 7 bases, with 9 bases between them. Germline V gene data show CDR1 as SSHAT and CDR2 as FNYEAQ (reference sequence).

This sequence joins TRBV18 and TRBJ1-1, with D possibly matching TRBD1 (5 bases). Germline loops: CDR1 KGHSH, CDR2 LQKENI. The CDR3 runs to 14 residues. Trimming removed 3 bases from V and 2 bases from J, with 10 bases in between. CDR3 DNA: TGTGCCAGCTCACCCGCAGGGATAAACACTGAAGCTTTCTTT. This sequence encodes CASSPAGINTEAFF. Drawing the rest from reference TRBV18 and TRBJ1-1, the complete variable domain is NAGVMQNPRHLVRRRGQEARLRCSPMKGHSHVYWYRQLPEEGLKFMVYLQKENIIDESGMPKERFSAEFPKEGPSILRIQQVVRGDSAAYFCASSPAGINTEAFFGQGTRLTVV.

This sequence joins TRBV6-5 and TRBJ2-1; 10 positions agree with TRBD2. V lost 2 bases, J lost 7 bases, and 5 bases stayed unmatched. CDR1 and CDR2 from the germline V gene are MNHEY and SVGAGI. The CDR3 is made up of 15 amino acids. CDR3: CASSYEGTSVNEQFF. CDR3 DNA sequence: TGTGCCAGCAGTTACGAAGGGACTAGCGTAAATGAGCAGTTCTTC.

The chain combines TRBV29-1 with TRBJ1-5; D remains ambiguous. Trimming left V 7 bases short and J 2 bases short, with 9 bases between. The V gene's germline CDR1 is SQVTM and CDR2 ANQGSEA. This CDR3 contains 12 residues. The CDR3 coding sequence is TGCAGCGCAGCGTGGGGCAATCAGCCCCAGCATTTT. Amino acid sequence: CSAAWGNQPQHF. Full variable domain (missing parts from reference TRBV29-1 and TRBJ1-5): SAVISQKPSRDICQRGTSLTIQCQVDSQVTMMFWYRQQPGQSLTLIATANQGSEATYESGFVIDKFPISRPNLTFSTLTVSNMSPEDSSIYLCSAAWGNQPQHFGDGTRLSIL.

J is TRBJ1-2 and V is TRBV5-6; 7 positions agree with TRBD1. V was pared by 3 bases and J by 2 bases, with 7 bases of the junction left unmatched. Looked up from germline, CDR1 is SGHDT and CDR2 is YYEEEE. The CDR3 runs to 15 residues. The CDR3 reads CASSWRTGANYGYTF. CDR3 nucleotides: TGTGCCAGCAGCTGGAGGACAGGAGCAAACTATGGCTACACCTTC.

The CDR3 coding sequence is TGTGCCAGTAGTATAGATGAGGGCATCGAGCAGTACTTC. This sequence encodes CASSIDEGIEQYF. The rearrangement uses TRBV19 and TRBJ2-7, with D perhaps matching TRBD2 (5 bases). V dropped 0 bases and J dropped 6 bases, with 9 bases sitting between them. In germline, CDR1 is LNHDA, CDR2 SQIVND (reference sequence). This CDR3 region has 13 residues.

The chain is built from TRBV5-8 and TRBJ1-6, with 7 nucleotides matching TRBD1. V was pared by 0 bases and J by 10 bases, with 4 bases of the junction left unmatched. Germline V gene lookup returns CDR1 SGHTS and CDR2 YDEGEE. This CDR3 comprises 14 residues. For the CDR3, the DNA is TGTGCCAGCAGCTTGGGACAGGGAAGCTCACCCCTCCACTTT. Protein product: CASSLGQGSSPLHF. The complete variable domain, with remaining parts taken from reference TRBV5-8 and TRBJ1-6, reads EAGVTQSPTHLIKTRGQQATLRCSPISGHTSVYWYQQALGLGLQFLLWYDEGEERNRGNFPPRFSGRQFPNYSSELNVNALELEDSALYLCASSLGQGSSPLHFGNGTRLTVT.

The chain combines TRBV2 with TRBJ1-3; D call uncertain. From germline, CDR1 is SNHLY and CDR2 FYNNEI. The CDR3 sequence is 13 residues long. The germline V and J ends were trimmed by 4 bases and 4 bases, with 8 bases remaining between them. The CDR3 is CASSGPSGNTIYF. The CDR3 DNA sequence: TGTGCCAGCAGTGGTCCCTCCGGAAACACCATATATTTT.

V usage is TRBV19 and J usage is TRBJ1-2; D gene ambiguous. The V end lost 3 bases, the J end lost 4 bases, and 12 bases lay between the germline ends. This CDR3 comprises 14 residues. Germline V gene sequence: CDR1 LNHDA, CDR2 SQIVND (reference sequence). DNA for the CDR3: TGTGCCAGTAGTATTTCCGACGGAGGCTATGGCTACACCTTC. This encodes CASSISDGGYGYTF.

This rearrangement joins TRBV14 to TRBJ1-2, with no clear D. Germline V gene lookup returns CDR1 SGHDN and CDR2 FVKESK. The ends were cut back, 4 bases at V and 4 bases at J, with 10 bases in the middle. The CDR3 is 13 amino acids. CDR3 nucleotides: TGTGCCAGCAGCCTGTCTACCATCTATGGCTACACCTTC. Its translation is CASSLSTIYGYTF.

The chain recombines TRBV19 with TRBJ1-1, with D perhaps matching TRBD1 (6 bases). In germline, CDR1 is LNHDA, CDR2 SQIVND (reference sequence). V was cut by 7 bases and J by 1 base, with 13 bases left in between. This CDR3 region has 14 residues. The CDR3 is CASNSQGQNTEAFF. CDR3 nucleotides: TGTGCCAGTAATAGTCAGGGGCAGAACACTGAAGCTTTCTTT.

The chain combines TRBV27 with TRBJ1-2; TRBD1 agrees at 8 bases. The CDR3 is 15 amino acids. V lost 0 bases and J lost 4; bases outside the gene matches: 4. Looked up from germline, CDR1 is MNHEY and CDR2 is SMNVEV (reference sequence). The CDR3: CASSLSAGGFYGYTF. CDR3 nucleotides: TGTGCCAGCAGTTTATCGGCAGGGGGCTTCTATGGCTACACCTTC.

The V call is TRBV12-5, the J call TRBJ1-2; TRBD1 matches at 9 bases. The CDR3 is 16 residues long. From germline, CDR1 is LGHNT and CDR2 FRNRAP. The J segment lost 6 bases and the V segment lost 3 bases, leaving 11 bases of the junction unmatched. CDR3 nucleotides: TGTGCTAGTGGTTTAGGGACAGGGAGTGTGGGTCATGGCTACACCTTC. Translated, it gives CASGLGTGSVGHGYTF.

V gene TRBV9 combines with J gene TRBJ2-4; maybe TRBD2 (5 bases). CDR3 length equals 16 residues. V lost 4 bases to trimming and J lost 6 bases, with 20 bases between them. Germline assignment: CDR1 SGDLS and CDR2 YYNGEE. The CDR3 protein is CASSPYTGVQANIQYF. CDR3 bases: TGTGCCAGCAGCCCTTACACCGGGGTGCAGGCAAACATTCAGTACTTC.

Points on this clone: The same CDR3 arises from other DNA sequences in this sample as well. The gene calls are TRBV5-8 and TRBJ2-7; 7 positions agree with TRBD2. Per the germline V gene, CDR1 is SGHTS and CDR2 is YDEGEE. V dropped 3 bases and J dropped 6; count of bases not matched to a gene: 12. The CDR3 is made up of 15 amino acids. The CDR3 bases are TGTGCCAGCAGCTCCCCGTCAAGGGAGGGAGGCGAGCAGTACTTC. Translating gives CASSSPSREGGEQYF.

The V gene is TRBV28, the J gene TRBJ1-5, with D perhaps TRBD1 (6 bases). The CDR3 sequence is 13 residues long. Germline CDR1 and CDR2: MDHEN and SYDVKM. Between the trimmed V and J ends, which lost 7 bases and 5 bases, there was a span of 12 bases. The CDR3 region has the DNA TGTGCCAGCATGGCGGGGGGCGATCAGCCCCAGCATTTT. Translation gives CASMAGGDQPQHF.

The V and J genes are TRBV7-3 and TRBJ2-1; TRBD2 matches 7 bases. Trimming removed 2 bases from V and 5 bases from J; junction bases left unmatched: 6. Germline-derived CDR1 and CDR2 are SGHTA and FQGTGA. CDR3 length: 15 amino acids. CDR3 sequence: CASSLRLASNNEQFF. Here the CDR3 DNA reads TGTGCCAGCAGCTTACGACTAGCATCTAACAATGAGCAGTTCTTC.